These T cell receptor beta chains were read from a single sample in a study of shared clonotypes between healthy human individuals. TCRdb's table, derived via immunoSEQ multiplex PCR, lists solely in-frame clones and lacks some. The profile shows fewer than 1.8 million clones, 98% to 99% of them singletons. Source material: naive CD4+ T cells sorted from blood. These receptors all come from a man aged 25-45 years in good health. Both conserved end residues are part of each CDR3. D genes are given only for firm matches. Clone size is given for some rows only: seen once, a few or many times, or a class if the clone is expanded.

D	size	V	J	CDR3	DNA
TRBD2	once	TRBV4-1	TRBJ2-2	CASSQEPTLAGVVGELFF	TGCGCCAGCAGCCAAGAGCCTACACTAGCGGGAGTCGTCGGGGAGCTGTTTTTT
TRBD2	.	TRBV5-1	TRBJ2-1	CASSRVAGGSYNEQFF	TGCGCCAGCAGCAGGGTAGCGGGAGGGTCCTACAATGAGCAGTTCTTC
TRBD1	.	TRBV18	TRBJ2-5	CASSQRDRGPQETQYF	TGTGCCAGCTCACAGCGGGACAGGGGGCCCCAAGAGACCCAGTACTTC
.	once	TRBV2	TRBJ2-7	CASSENRPHEQYF	TGTGCCAGCAGTGAGAACAGGCCGCACGAGCAGTACTTC
.	.	TRBV11-3	TRBJ2-1	CASSLEVGNGNEQFF	TGTGCCAGCAGCTTAGAGGTGGGCAATGGAAATGAGCAGTTCTTC
.	once	TRBV2	TRBJ2-1	CASRAELVHNEQFF	TGTGCCAGCAGGGCAGAATTAGTCCACAATGAGCAGTTCTTC
TRBD1	once	TRBV4-1	TRBJ2-1	CASSQDSTGSSYNEQFF	TGCGCCAGCAGCCAAGATTCGACAGGGAGCTCCTACAATGAGCAGTTCTTC
TRBD2	.	TRBV28	TRBJ2-7	CASSGSGSLNYEQYF	TGTGCCAGCAGTGGGAGCGGGAGCCTGAACTACGAGCAGTACTTC
.	.	TRBV4-3	TRBJ2-5	CASSQERGLQETQYF	TGCGCCAGCAGCCAAGAGCGGGGCCTTCAAGAGACCCAGTACTTC
TRBD2	.	TRBV5-5	TRBJ2-1	CASSLEAGGPGDNEQFF	TGTGCCAGCAGCTTGGAAGCGGGAGGGCCTGGGGACAATGAGCAGTTCTTC
TRBD1	.	TRBV7-2	TRBJ2-7	CASSVRPGQGLLLGGEQYF	TGTGCCAGCAGCGTTCGCCCGGGACAGGGCCTTTTATTGGGAGGCGAGCAGTACTTC
.	.	TRBV19	TRBJ1-5	CASSRVGVGNQPQHF	TGTGCCAGTAGTAGAGTGGGCGTCGGCAATCAGCCCCAGCATTTT
TRBD2	.	TRBV5-1	TRBJ2-3	CASKRGLAGLKDTQYF	TGCGCCAGCAAGCGGGGACTAGCGGGACTAAAAGATACGCAGTATTTT
.	.	TRBV5-1	TRBJ2-3	CASSLATGTESTDTQYF	TGCGCCAGCAGCTTGGCTACAGGGACGGAAAGCACAGATACGCAGTATTTT
.	.	TRBV5-5	TRBJ1-1	CASSRGNRDAPNTEAFF	TGTGCCAGCAGCCGGGGGAACCGGGACGCACCGAACACTGAAGCTTTCTTT
.	.	TRBV5-4	TRBJ1-5	CASSLGGGGGNQPQHF	TGTGCCAGCAGCTTGGGGGGAGGTGGGGGCAATCAGCCCCAGCATTTT
.	.	TRBV28	TRBJ1-4	CASSYGASATNEKLFF	TGTGCCAGCAGCTATGGAGCATCTGCAACTAATGAAAAACTGTTTTTT
.	.	TRBV7-9	TRBJ2-3	CASSPGSGNTDTQYF	TGTGCCAGCAGCCCCGGTAGCGGCAACACAGATACGCAGTATTTT
.	.	TRBV7-9	TRBJ2-5	CASSSNQETQYF	TGTGCCAGCAGCTCTAACCAAGAGACCCAGTACTTC
.	.	TRBV18	TRBJ2-2	CASSPAWRNTGELFF	TGTGCCAGCTCACCGGCCTGGCGGAACACCGGGGAGCTGTTTTTT
TRBD1	.	TRBV5-1	TRBJ2-7	CASSLAAGGYEQYF	TGCGCCAGCAGCTTGGCCGCAGGGGGCTACGAGCAGTACTTC
TRBD2	once	TRBV19	TRBJ2-7	CASSPAPLGLAYEQYF	TGTGCCAGTAGTCCTGCCCCATTAGGACTAGCCTACGAGCAGTACTTC
.	.	TRBV7-2	TRBJ2-7	CASSSLLRGDLRYEQYF	TGTGCCAGCAGCTCCCTCTTAAGGGGGGACCTACGCTACGAGCAGTACTTC
.	.	TRBV5-1	TRBJ2-3	CASSGLASESHNTQYF	TGCGCCAGCAGCGGGCTAGCCTCTGAGTCACATAATACGCAGTATTTT
TRBD2	.	TRBV5-6	TRBJ2-1	CASSLGVLAGVWNEQFF	TGTGCCAGCAGCTTGGGGGTTTTAGCGGGAGTGTGGAATGAGCAGTTCTTC
TRBD2	once	TRBV18	TRBJ2-1	CASSPLRAGVLDEQFF	TGTGCCAGCTCACCATTGCGAGCGGGAGTCTTGGATGAGCAGTTCTTC
TRBD2	.	TRBV5-4	TRBJ2-3	CASRAGLAGTDTQYF	TGTGCCAGCAGAGCGGGACTAGCGGGTACAGATACGCAGTATTTT
.	.	TRBV28	TRBJ2-7	CARPHAGTLSYEQYF	TGTGCCAGGCCTCACGCCGGGACTTTGTCCTACGAGCAGTACTTC
.	.	TRBV5-1	TRBJ2-7	CASSWDRSYEQYF	TGCGCCAGTTCTTGGGATCGCTCCTACGAGCAGTACTTC
TRBD2	.	TRBV9	TRBJ2-5	CASSVNPGRTRTDRETQYF	TGTGCCAGCAGCGTAAACCCCGGGAGGACTAGAACCGATAGGGAGACCCAGTACTTC
TRBD2	.	TRBV4-1	TRBJ2-3	CASSLTLATSTDTQYF	TGCGCCAGCAGCCTTACACTAGCGACTAGCACAGATACGCAGTATTTT
TRBD1	.	TRBV28	TRBJ2-5	CASSWDRGGQETQYF	TGTGCCAGCAGTTGGGACAGGGGGGGACAAGAGACCCAGTACTTC
.	.	TRBV27	TRBJ1-5	CASSRWSGNQPQHF	TGTGCCAGCAGTCGCTGGTCGGGGAATCAGCCCCAGCATTTT
.	.	TRBV21-1	TRBJ2-5	CASSFRRVQETQYF	TGTGCCAGCAGCTTTCGGAGAGTTCAAGAGACCCAGTACTTC
TRBD1	.	TRBV10-3	TRBJ2-7	CAISVDRGHYEQYF	TGTGCCATCAGTGTAGACAGGGGGCACTACGAGCAGTACTTC
.	.	TRBV10-3	TRBJ1-2	CAISDPRTGDYGYTF	TGTGCCATCAGTGATCCCCGGACGGGGGACTATGGCTACACCTTC
TRBD2	.	TRBV7-2	TRBJ2-3	CASSLGLAGFIDTQYF	TGTGCCAGCAGCCTCGGACTAGCGGGATTTATAGATACGCAGTATTTT
.	.	TRBV29-1	TRBJ2-7	CSVEDLVQGGRKQYF	TGCAGCGTTGAAGATTTAGTACAGGGCGGTAGGAAGCAGTACTTC
.	.	TRBV25-1	TRBJ2-3	CASSASGSGSSDTQYF	TGTGCCAGCAGTGCCTCAGGTTCCGGGAGTTCAGATACGCAGTATTTT
.	.	TRBV7-2	TRBJ2-1	CASSLYRTYNEQFF	TGTGCCAGCAGCTTGTATAGGACTTACAATGAGCAGTTCTTC
.	.	TRBV5-6	TRBJ1-5	CASSPRDQPQHF	TGTGCCAGCAGCCCCAGGGATCAGCCCCAGCATTTT
TRBD1	.	TRBV7-2	TRBJ1-1	CASSFYTGAGTEAFF	TGTGCCAGCAGCTTCTATACAGGGGCGGGCACTGAAGCTTTCTTT
TRBD2	.	TRBV2	TRBJ2-7	CASIEQTSGSYEQYF	TGTGCCAGCATAGAACAGACTAGCGGGAGTTACGAGCAGTACTTC
.	.	TRBV7-2	TRBJ2-6	CASSSRAAGANVLTF	TGTGCCAGCAGCTCCAGAGCGGCTGGGGCCAACGTCCTGACTTTC
TRBD2	once	TRBV29-1	TRBJ2-5	CSVGGTSGTETQYF	TGCAGCGTTGGAGGGACTAGCGGGACGGAGACCCAGTACTTC
.	.	TRBV6-1	TRBJ2-3	CASRRSRTDTDTQYF	TGTGCCAGCAGGAGGAGCAGGACGGACACAGATACGCAGTATTTT
.	.	TRBV7-6	TRBJ2-1	CASSPVAASLPGSGTVEQFF	TGTGCCAGCAGCCCCGTGGCGGCTAGCTTACCGGGTTCGGGGACGGTTGAGCAGTTCTTC
.	.	TRBV5-1	TRBJ2-5	CASDLLGHRRETQYF	TGCGCCAGCGATTTGTTGGGACATCGAAGGGAGACCCAGTACTTC
TRBD2	.	TRBV5-1	TRBJ2-7	CASSLLAGASAEQYF	TGCGCCAGCAGCTTACTAGCGGGAGCCTCGGCCGAGCAGTACTTC
.	.	TRBV9	TRBJ1-1	CASSRDTEGEAFF	TGTGCCAGCAGTAGGGACACCGAAGGGGAAGCTTTCTTT
.	.	TRBV6-1	TRBJ1-4	CASSEVGGIYEKLFF	TGTGCCAGCAGTGAAGTTGGTGGGATCTACGAAAAACTGTTTTTT
.	.	TRBV6-4	TRBJ2-1	CASSVDRGGSYNEQFF	TGTGCCAGCAGCGTCGACAGGGGAGGGTCCTACAATGAGCAGTTCTTC
TRBD2	.	TRBV11-3	TRBJ2-7	CASSRTSSEQYF	TGTGCCAGCTCTAGGACTAGTAGCGAGCAGTACTTC
.	once	TRBV29-1	TRBJ2-2	CSVESRGTGELFF	TGCAGCGTTGAGTCTAGAGGGACCGGGGAGCTGTTTTTT
.	.	TRBV5-1	TRBJ2-3	CASSLTSSEDTQYF	TGCGCCAGCAGCTTGACTAGCTCGGAAGATACGCAGTATTTT